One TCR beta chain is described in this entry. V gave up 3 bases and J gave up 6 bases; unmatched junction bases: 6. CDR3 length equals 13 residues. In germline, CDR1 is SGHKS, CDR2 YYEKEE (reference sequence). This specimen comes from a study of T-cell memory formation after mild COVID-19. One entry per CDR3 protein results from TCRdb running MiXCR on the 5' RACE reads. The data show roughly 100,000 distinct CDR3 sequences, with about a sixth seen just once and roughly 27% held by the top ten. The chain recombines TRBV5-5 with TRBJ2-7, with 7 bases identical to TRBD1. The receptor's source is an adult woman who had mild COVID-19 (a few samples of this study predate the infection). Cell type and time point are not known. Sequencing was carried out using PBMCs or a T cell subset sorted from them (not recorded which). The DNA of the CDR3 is TGTGCCAGCAGCTCTCTACCAGGGGGCGAGCAGTACTTC. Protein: CASSSLPGGEQYF.